This T cell receptor (beta chain) was sequenced for a study of T cell responses to AZD1222 COVID-19 vaccine. Broader study findings: It was only after the peak T cell response that any repertoires were sampled. Among those given AZD1222, only 5 to 7 were seropositive at baseline. White British donors predominated, females outnumbered males, and clonal diversity was possibly underestimated.

V lost 2 bases and J lost 10, with 15 bases in between. The CDR3 consists of 15 residues. CDR1 SNHLY and CDR2 FYNNEI come from the germline V gene. As regards this clone: The antigen is undetermined.

Generated by immunoSEQ multiplex PCR, the TCRdb table keeps only in-frame clones and is missing some. Of over 100,000 clones in the sample, around 87% were seen once. The specimen comprised peripheral blood, sampled 28 days after the second AZD1222 dose. The receptor was isolated from an adult who received the AZD1222 COVID-19 vaccine. V gene TRBV2 combines with J gene TRBJ1-6; the D gene is possibly TRBD1 (5 bases). CDR3 coding DNA: TGTGCCAGCAGTGAACTGGGGCAGGGCATATCACCCCTCCACTTT. Amino acids: CASSELGQGISPLHF.